A few counts support the clone carrying this T cell receptor beta chain. The isolated RNA, all of it, was reverse transcribed, so expressed TCRB transcripts were what got sequenced. Sequencing was performed with immunoSEQ multiplex PCR; in TCRdb, only in-frame clones are kept and a portion is missing. The sample holds about 140,000 clones, about 10% seen once. The data derive from a study of beta chain features in type 1 diabetes. Germline trimming cut 3 bases from V and 3 bases from J; bases unmatched to any gene: 4. The CDR3 sequence is 15 residues long. Germline lookup yields CDR1 SGHRS and CDR2 YFSETQ.

The V call is TRBV5-1, the J call TRBJ2-2, with 8 nucleotides matching TRBD2. The material sequenced was naive CD4+ T cells from blood. The sequence was obtained from a man aged 18 to 29 in good health. DNA for the CDR3: TGCGCCAGCAGCTCCTACGGGGGGGACACCGGGGAGCTGTTTTTT. Amino acid sequence: CASSSYGGDTGELFF.